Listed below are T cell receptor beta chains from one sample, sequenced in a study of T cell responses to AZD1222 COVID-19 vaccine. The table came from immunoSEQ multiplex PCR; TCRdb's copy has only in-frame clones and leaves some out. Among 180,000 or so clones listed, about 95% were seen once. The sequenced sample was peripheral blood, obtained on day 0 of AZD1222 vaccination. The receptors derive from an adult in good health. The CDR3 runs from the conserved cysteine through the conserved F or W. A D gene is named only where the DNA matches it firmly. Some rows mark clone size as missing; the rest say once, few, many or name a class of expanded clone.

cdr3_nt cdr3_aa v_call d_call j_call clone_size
TGTGCCTGGAGTGTAAACCTAGCGAACACCGGGGAGCTGTTTTTT CAWSVNLANTGELFF TRBV30 . TRBJ2-2 once
TGTGCCATCAGAGAGGGGTCTACATTCTATGGCTACACCTTC CAIREGSTFYGYTF TRBV10-3 . TRBJ1-2 .
TGTGCCAGTAGTCCGGGACAGGGGAATCCCTACGAGCAGTACTTC CASSPGQGNPYEQYF TRBV19 TRBD1 TRBJ2-7 .
TGTGCCAGCAGCTTAGAAGGCAGCCACACCTACGAGCAGTACTTC CASSLEGSHTYEQYF TRBV7-6 . TRBJ2-7 .
TGTGCCAGCAGCTCGGGGATGAACACTGAAGCTTTCTTT CASSSGMNTEAFF TRBV6-2/TRBV6-3 . TRBJ1-1 .
TGTGCCAGCAGTAAAAGGGTGGGTGGTGAGCAGTTCTTC CASSKRVGGEQFF TRBV2 . TRBJ2-1 .
TGTGCCAGCAGTTTAGAGGGGGCTTGGACAGATACGCAGTATTTT CASSLEGAWTDTQYF TRBV28 TRBD1 TRBJ2-3 .
TGTGCCAGCAGCGACGAGGACAGGGGAGGTTCACCCCTCCACTTT CASSDEDRGGSPLHF TRBV9 TRBD1 TRBJ1-6 once
TGTGCCAGCTCACCGGAACGGGGCACTGAAGCTTTCTTT CASSPERGTEAFF TRBV18 . TRBJ1-1 .
TGTGCCAGCAGCTCCCTCGGGGGCCACTCTGGAAACACCATATATTTT CASSSLGGHSGNTIYF TRBV5-4 . TRBJ1-3 once
TGTGCCAGTAGTCCGTCGGGACAGGGGGCTGGGTATGGCTACACCTTC CASSPSGQGAGYGYTF TRBV19 TRBD1 TRBJ1-2 .
TGTGCCAGCAGTTTAGTTAGGTTTGAGCAGTTCTTC CASSLVRFEQFF TRBV12-3/TRBV12-4 . TRBJ2-1 .
TGTGCCAGCTCACCAGAGTCAGCGAGGGGCACCATATATTTT CASSPESARGTIYF TRBV18 . TRBJ1-3 .
TGCGCCAGCAGCTTCCCATCTTCGGGGGACAGGGCTAACTATGGCTACACCTTC CASSFPSSGDRANYGYTF TRBV5-1 TRBD1 TRBJ1-2 .
TGCGCCAGCAGCTTTCCGGGACAGGGGGCACACACTGAAGCTTTCTTT CASSFPGQGAHTEAFF TRBV5-1 TRBD1 TRBJ1-1 .
TGTGCCAGTAGTATCCGGACTAGCGGGAGAGTAGCCAAAAACATTCAGTACTTC CASSIRTSGRVAKNIQYF TRBV19 TRBD2 TRBJ2-4 .
TGTGCCAGCAGTTTAAGGGGCGGCCCTAGCTCTGGAAACACCATATATTTT CASSLRGGPSSGNTIYF TRBV27 . TRBJ1-3 .